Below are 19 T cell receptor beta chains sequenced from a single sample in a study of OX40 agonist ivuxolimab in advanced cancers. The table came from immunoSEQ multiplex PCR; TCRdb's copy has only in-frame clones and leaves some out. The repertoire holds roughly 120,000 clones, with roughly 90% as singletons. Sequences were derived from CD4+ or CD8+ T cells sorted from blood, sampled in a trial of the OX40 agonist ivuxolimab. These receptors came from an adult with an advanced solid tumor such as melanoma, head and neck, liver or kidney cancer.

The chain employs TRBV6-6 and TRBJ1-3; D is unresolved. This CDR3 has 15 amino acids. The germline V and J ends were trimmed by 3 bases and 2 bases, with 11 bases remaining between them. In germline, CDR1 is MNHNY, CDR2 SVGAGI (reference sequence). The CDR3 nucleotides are TGTGCCAGCAGTTATGTTACAACTACTGGAAACACCATATATTTT. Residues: CASSYVTTTGNTIYF.

The CDR3 loop is CASSYSQGQGVHF. DNA for the CDR3: TGTGCCAGCAGTTACTCCCAAGGACAGGGTGTACATTTT. This sequence joins TRBV6-5 and TRBJ1-5, with TRBD1 matching over 8 bases. CDR1 is MNHEY and CDR2 is SVGAGI in the germline V gene. The CDR3 has 13 amino acids. J was trimmed by 16 bases and V by 0 bases; bases with no gene match: 8.

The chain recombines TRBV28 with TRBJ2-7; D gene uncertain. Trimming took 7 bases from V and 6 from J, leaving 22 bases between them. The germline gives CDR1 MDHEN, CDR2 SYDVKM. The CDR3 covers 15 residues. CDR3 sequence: CASTLSAGETSEQYF. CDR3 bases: TGTGCCAGCACCCTCTCTGCCGGAGAAACATCCGAGCAGTACTTC.

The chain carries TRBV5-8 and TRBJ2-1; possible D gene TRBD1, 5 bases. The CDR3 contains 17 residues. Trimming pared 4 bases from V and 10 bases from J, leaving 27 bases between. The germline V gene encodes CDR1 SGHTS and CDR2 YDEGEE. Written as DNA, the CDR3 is TGTGCCAGCAGCCCACGTTTCGGACATCCTCTATCAGGGGAGCAGTTCTTC. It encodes CASSPRFGHPLSGEQFF.

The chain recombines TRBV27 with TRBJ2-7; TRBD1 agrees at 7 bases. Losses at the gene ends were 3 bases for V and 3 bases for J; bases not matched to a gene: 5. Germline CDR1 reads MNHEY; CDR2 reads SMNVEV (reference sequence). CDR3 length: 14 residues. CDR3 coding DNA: TGTGCCAGCAGTTTTGACAGGGAGTACTACGAGCAGTACTTC. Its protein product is CASSFDREYYEQYF.

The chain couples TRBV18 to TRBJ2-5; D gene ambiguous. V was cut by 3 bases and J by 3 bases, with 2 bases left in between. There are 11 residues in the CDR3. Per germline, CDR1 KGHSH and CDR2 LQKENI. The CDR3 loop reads CASSPEETQYF. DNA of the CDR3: TGTGCCAGCTCACCTGAAGAGACCCAGTACTTC. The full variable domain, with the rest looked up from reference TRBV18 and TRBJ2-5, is NAGVMQNPRHLVRRRGQEARLRCSPMKGHSHVYWYRQLPEEGLKFMVYLQKENIIDESGMPKERFSAEFPKEGPSILRIQQVVRGDSAAYFCASSPEETQYFGPGTRLLVL.

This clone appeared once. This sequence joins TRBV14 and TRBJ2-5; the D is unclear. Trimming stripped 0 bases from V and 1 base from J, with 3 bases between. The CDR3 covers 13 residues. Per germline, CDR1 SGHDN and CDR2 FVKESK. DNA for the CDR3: TGTGCCAGCAGCCAAGACCTCCAAGAGACCCAGTACTTC. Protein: CASSQDLQETQYF.

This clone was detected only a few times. DNA for the CDR3: TGTGCCAGCTCACCTTTAACAGGGGTCTATGGCTACACCTTC. It yields the protein CASSPLTGVYGYTF. This rearrangement joins TRBV18 to TRBJ1-2; TRBD1 matches 7 bases. The CDR3 sequence is 14 residues long. Germline lookup yields CDR1 KGHSH and CDR2 LQKENI. After removal of 3 bases from V and 4 bases from J, the junction contained 5 bases not matched to a gene.

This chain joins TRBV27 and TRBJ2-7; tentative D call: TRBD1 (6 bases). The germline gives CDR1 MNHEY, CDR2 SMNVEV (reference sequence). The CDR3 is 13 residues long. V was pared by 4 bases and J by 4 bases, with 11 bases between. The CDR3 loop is CASSSGDRYEQYF. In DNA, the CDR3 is TGTGCCAGCAGTTCAGGGGATCGGTACGAGCAGTACTTC.

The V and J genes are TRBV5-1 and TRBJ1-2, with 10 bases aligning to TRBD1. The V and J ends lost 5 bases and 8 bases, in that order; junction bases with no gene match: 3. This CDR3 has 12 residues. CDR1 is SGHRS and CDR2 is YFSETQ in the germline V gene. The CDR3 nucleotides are TGCGCCAGCAGAGGGACAGGGGCGGGCTACACCTTC. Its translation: CASRGTGAGYTF.

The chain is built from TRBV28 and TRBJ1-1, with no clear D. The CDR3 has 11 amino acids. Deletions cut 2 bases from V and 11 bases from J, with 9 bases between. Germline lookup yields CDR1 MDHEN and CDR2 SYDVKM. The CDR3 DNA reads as TGTGCCAGCAGTTTAGGAGAACGGGCTTTCTTT. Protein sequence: CASSLGERAFF.

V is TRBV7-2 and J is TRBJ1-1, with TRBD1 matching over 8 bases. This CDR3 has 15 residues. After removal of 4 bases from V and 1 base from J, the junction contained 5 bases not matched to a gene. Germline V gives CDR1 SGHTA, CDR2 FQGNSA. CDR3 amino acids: CASSWAGTGNTEAFF. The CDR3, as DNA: TGTGCCAGCAGCTGGGCCGGGACAGGGAACACTGAAGCTTTCTTT.

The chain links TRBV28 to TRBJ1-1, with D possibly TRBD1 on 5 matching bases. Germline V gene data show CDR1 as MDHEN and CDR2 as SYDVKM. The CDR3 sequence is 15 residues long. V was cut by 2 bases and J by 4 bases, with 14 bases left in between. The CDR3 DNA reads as TGTGCCAGCAGTTTAGGACCGTGGAGGGGCACTGAAGCTTTCTTT. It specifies CASSLGPWRGTEAFF. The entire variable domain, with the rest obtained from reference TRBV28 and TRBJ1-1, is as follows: DVKVTQSSRYLVKRTGEKVFLECVQDMDHENMFWYRQDPGLGLRLIYFSYDVKMKEKGDIPEGYSVSREKKERFSLILESASTNQTSMYLCASSLGPWRGTEAFFGQGTRLTVV.

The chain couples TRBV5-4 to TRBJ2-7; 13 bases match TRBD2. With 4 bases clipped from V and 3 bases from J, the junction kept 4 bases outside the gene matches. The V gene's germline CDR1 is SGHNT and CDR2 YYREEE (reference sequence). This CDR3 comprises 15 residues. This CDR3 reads CASSPGTSGIYEQYF. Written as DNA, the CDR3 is TGTGCCAGCAGCCCCGGGACTAGCGGGATCTACGAGCAGTACTTC.

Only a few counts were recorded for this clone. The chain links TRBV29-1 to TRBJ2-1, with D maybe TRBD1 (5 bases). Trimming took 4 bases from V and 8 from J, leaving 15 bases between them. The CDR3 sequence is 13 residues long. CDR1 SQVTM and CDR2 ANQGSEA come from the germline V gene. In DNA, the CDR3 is TGCAGCGTTGCCGGACACCTCTTGGATGAGCAGTTCTTC. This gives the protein CSVAGHLLDEQFF.

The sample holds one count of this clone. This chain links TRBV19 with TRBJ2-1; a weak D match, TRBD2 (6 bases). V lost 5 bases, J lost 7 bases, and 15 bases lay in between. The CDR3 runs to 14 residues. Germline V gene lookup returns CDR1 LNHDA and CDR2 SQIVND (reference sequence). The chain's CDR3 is CASSVGDFKNEQFF. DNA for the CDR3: TGTGCCAGTAGTGTCGGGGACTTCAAGAATGAGCAGTTCTTC.

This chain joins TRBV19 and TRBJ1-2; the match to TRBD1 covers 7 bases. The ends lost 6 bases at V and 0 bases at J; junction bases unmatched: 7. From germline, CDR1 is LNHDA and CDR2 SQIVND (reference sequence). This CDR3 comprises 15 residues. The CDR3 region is CASSTYRGSNYGYTF. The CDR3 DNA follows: TGTGCCAGTAGCACCTACAGGGGATCTAACTATGGCTACACCTTC.

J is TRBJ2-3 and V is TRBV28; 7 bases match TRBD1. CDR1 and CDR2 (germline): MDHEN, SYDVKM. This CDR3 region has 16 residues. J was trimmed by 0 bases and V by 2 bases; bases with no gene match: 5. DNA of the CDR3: TGTGCCAGCAGTTTACCACAGGGGCCTAGCACAGATACGCAGTATTTT. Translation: CASSLPQGPSTDTQYF.

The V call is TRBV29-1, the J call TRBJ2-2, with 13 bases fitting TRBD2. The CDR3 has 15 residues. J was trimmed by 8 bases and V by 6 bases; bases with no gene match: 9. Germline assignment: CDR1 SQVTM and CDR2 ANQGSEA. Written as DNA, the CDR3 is TGCAGCGTCGCACCCCGGACTAGCGGGAGAGGGGAGCTGTTTTTT. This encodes CSVAPRTSGRGELFF.